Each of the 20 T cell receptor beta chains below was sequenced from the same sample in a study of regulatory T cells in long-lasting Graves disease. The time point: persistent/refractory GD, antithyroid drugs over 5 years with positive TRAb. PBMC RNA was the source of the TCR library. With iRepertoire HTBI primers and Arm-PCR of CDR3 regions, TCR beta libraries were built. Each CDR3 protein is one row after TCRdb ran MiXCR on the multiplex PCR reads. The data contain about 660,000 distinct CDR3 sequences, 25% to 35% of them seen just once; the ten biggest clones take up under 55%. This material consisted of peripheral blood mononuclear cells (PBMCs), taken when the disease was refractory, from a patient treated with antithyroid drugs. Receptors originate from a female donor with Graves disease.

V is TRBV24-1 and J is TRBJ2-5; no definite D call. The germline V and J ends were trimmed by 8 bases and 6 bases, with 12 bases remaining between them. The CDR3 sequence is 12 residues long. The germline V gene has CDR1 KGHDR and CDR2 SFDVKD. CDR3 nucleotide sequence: TGTGCCACCACCGTATTGACGAAGACCCAGTACTTC. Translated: CATTVLTKTQYF.

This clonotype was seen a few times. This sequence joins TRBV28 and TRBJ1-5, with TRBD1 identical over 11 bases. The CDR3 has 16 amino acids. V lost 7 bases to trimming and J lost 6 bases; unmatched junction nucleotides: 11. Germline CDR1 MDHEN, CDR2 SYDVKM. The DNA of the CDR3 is TGTGCCAGCACCGGCGGACAGGGGGCGCGTAGTCAGCCCCAGCATTTT. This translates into CASTGGQGARSQPQHF.

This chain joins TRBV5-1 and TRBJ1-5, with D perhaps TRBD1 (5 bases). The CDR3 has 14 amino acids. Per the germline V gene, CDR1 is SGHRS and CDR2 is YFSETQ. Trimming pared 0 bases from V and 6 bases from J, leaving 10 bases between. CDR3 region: CASSLDSGFQPQHF. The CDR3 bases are TGCGCCAGCAGCTTGGATTCAGGGTTTCAGCCCCAGCATTTT.

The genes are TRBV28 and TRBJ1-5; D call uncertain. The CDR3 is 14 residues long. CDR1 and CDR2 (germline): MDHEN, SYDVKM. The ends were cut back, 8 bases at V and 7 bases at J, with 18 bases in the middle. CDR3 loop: CASARIEGRQPQHF. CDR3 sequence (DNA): TGTGCCAGCGCACGTATAGAGGGTCGACAGCCCCAGCATTTT. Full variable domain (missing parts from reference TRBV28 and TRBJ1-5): DVKVTQSSRYLVKRTGEKVFLECVQDMDHENMFWYRQDPGLGLRLIYFSYDVKMKEKGDIPEGYSVSREKKERFSLILESASTNQTSMYLCASARIEGRQPQHFGDGTRLSIL.

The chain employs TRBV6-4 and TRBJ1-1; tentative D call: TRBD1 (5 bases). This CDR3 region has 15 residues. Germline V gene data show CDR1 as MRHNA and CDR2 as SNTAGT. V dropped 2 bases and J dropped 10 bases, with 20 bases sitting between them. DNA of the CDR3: TGTGCCAGCAGTGACGCACCAGGACACCTTAAGGGAGCTTTCTTT. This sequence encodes CASSDAPGHLKGAFF.

CDR3: CASSYGRVNEKLFF. CDR3 nucleotide sequence: TGTGCCAGCAGTTACGGACGCGTTAATGAAAAACTGTTTTTT. This chain connects TRBV6-2 or TRBV6-3 to TRBJ1-4; D is unclear. The CDR3 covers 14 residues. Germline V gene data show CDR1 as MNHEY and CDR2 as SVGEGT. The V and J ends lost 2 bases and 4 bases respectively, with 8 bases between them.

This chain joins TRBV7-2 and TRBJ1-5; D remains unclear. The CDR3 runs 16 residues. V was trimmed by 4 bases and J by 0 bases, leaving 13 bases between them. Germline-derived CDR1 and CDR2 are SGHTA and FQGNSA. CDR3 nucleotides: TGTGCCAGCAGCTCCGCCGGGCCCTATAGCAATCAGCCCCAGCATTTT. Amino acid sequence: CASSSAGPYSNQPQHF. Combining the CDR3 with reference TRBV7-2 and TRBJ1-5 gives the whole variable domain GAGVSQSPSNKVTEKGKDVELRCDPISGHTALYWYRQSLGQGLEFLIYFQGNSAPDKSGLPSDRFSAERTGGSVSTLTIQRTQQEDSAVYLCASSSAGPYSNQPQHFGDGTRLSIL.

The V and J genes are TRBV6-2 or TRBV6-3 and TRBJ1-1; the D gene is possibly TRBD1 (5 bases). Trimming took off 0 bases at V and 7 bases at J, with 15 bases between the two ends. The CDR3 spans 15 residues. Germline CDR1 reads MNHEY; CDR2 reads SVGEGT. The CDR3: CASSYSGAVSNEAFF. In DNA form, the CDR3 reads TGTGCCAGCAGTTACTCAGGGGCGGTTTCGAATGAAGCTTTCTTT.

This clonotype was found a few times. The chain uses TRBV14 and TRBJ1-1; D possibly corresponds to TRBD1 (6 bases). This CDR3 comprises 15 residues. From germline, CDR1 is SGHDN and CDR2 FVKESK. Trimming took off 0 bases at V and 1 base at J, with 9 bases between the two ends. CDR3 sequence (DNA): TGTGCCAGCAGCCAAGAAGTAGGGGGGAACACTGAAGCTTTCTTT. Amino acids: CASSQEVGGNTEAFF.

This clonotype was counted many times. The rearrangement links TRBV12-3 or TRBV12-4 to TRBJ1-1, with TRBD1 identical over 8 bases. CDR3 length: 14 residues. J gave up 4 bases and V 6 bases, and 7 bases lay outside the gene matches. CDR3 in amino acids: CASRTGGEGTEAFF. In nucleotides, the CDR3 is TGTGCCAGCAGAACAGGGGGAGAGGGCACTGAAGCTTTCTTT.

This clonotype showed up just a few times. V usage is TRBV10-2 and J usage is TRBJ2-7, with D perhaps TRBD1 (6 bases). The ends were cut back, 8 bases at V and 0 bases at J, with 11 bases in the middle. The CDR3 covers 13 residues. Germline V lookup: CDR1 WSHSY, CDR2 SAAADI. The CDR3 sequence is CASGDRNSYEQYF. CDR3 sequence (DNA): TGCGCCAGCGGAGACAGGAACTCCTACGAGCAGTACTTC.

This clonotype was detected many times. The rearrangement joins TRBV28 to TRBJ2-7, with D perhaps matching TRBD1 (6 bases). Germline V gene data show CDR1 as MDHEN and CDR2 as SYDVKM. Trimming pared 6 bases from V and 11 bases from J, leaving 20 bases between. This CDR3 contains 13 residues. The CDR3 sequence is CASRNYRGTSEYF. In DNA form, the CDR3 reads TGTGCCAGCAGAAATTACCGTGGGACATCGGAGTACTTC. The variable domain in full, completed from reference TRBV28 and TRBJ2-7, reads DVKVTQSSRYLVKRTGEKVFLECVQDMDHENMFWYRQDPGLGLRLIYFSYDVKMKEKGDIPEGYSVSREKKERFSLILESASTNQTSMYLCASRNYRGTSEYFGPGTRLTVT.

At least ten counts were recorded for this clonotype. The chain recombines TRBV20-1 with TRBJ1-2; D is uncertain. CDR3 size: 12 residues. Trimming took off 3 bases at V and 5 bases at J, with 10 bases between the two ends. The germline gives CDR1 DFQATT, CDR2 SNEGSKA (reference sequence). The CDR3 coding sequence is TGCAGTGCTAGTGAGGTTGGGTATGGCTACACCTTC. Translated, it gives CSASEVGYGYTF.

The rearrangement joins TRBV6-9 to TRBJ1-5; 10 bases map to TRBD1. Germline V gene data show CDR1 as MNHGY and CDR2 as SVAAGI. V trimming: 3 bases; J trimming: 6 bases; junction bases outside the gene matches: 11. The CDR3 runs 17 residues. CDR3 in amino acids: CASSYWTGQGFSQPQHF. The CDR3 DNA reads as TGTGCCAGCAGTTACTGGACGGGACAGGGGTTTTCTCAGCCCCAGCATTTT.

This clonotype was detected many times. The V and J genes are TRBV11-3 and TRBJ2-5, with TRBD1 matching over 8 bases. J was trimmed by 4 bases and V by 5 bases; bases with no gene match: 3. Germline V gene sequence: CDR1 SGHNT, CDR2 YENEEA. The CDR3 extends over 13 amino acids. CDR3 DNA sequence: TGTGCCAGCAGCGACGACAGGGGAGAGACCCAGTACTTC. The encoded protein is CASSDDRGETQYF. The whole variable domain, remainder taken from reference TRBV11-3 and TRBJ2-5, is EAGVVQSPRYKIIEKKQPVAFWCNPISGHNTLYWYLQNLGQGPELLIRYENEEAVDDSQLPKDRFSAERLKGVDSTLKIQPAELGDSAVYLCASSDDRGETQYFGPGTRLLVL.

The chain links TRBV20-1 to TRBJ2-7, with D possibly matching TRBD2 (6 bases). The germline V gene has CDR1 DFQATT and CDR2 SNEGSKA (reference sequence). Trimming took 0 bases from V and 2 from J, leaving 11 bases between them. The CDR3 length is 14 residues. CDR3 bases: TGCAGTGCTAGAGATGCCGGGAGAACCTACGAGCAGTACTTC. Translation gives CSARDAGRTYEQYF.

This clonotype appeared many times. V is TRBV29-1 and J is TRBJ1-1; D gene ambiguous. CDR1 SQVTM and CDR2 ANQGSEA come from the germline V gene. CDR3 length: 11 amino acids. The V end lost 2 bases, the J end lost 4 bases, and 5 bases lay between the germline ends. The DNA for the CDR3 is TGCAGCGTTGAAAGCCTCACTGAAGCTTTCTTT. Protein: CSVESLTEAFF.

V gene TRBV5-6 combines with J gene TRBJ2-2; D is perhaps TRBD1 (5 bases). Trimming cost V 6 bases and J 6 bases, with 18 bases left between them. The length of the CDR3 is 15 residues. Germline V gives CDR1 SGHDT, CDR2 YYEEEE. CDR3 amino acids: CASNPQGLLPGELFF. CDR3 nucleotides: TGTGCCAGCAACCCTCAGGGCCTCTTACCCGGGGAGCTGTTTTTT.

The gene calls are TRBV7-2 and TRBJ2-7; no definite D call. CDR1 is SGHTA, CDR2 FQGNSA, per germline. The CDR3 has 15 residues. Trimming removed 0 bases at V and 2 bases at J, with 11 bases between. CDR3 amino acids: CASSLAGPFPYEQYF. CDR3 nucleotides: TGTGCCAGCAGCTTAGCAGGGCCCTTTCCCTACGAGCAGTACTTC.

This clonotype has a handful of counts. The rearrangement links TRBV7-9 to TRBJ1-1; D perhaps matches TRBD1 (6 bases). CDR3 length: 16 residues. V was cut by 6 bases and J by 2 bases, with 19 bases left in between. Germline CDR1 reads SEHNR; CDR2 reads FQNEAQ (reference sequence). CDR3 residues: CASRDNRGDKNTEAFF. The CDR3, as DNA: TGTGCCAGCAGAGACAACCGGGGGGACAAAAACACTGAAGCTTTCTTT.